Here is one T cell receptor beta chain with its context. What it binds is not known. Every single participant having HIV got treatment inside the United States. Researchers report immunoSEQ v3.0 was run at survey level. Sequencing was intended to reach roughly 40,000-50,000 T-cell genomes per sample. Assay used: immunoSEQ multiplex PCR; TCRdb lists only in-frame clones, some missing. The repertoire consists of 37,000 or so clones, with 75% to 85% occurring once and the leading ten covering 4.5% to 6%. This entry belongs to a study of long-term antiretroviral therapy in people with HIV. Study conclusions and caveats: Collection of the blood, which took place between about 2004 and 2018, possibly occurred under older ART regimens. Nothing was known about ART adherence, viral resistance or changes in therapy.

Germline V gene sequence: CDR1 MNHEY, CDR2 SVGAGI. This CDR3 comprises 14 residues. Trimming took 5 bases from V and 3 from J; bases not matched to a gene: 3. The chain is built from TRBV6-5 and TRBJ2-7, with 11 bases fitting TRBD2. The TCR was taken from a man aged 25 to 45 with HIV. Sequencing used unsorted PBMCs, obtained 3.4 years after starting antiretroviral therapy. This CDR3 is CASSVTSGSYEQYF. The CDR3 nucleotides read TGTGCCAGCAGTGTAACTAGCGGGAGCTACGAGCAGTACTTC.